This is a list of T cell receptor beta chains from one sample in a study of blood T cell repertoires in COVID-19. Generated by immunoSEQ multiplex PCR, the TCRdb table keeps only in-frame clones and is missing some. The table includes roughly 130,000 clones, about four fifths detected once. Material: peripheral blood. These receptors were collected from a woman aged 70 to 79 with COVID-19, enrolled during active disease. CDR3s include the opening cysteine and the closing phenylalanine or tryptophan.

>TRBJ1-2|TRBV19|16
CASNTGTGGVSYGYTF
>TRBJ1-5|TRBV3-1/TRBV3-2|15
CASSQQVGSNQPQHF
>TRBJ1-1|TRBV7-8|15
CASSFGTGTVGEAFF
>TRBJ2-3|TRBV4-1|17
CASSQTGGGVPVDTQYF
>TRBJ2-1|TRBV4-3|16
CASSQEGSGGRYEQFF
>TRBJ1-1|TRBV12-3/TRBV12-4|13
CASSLQGDTEAFF
>TRBJ2-2|TRBV5-8|15
CASSSGGRGTGELFF
>TRBJ1-5|TRBV11-2|15
CASSLETGGHQPQHF
>TRBJ2-4|TRBV11-2|14
CASSSTRGSGIQYF
>TRBJ1-2|TRBV19|16
CASSTPSTGTNYGYTF
>TRBJ2-6|TRBV27|20
CASSSNLPDRGISGANVLTF
>TRBJ2-1|TRBV3-1/TRBV3-2|17
CASSPRGGRGGVNEQFF
>TRBJ2-1|TRBV10-3|19
CAISESASGGQSSYNEQFF
>TRBJ2-7|TRBV7-8|15
CASSFAGGGSYEQYF
>TRBJ1-6|TRBV10-3|17
CAIHAGPTKGTIAPLHF
>TRBJ2-7|TRBV12-3/TRBV12-4|13
CASSLSGSYEQYF
>TRBJ1-1|TRBV7-2|13
CASSLIDRAEAFF
>TRBJ2-5|TRBV9|17
CASSVDYGRGRGETQYF
>TRBJ2-3|TRBV19|15
CASSLASVATDTQYF
>TRBJ2-5|TRBV4-1|14
CASSQDRNLETQYF
>TRBJ2-1|TRBV5-1|15
CASSIGQGVYNEQFF
>TRBJ1-4|TRBV18|14
CASSTGATNEKLFF
>TRBJ1-2|TRBV2|12
CASSRGNYGYTF
>TRBJ2-7|TRBV24-1|11
CATSVGYEQYF
>TRBJ2-5|TRBV9|14
CASSVEGVKETQYF
>TRBJ1-3|TRBV6-5|15
CASSSGTGSGNTIYF
>TRBJ1-1|TRBV19|14
CASSAGQMNTEAFF
>TRBJ1-1|TRBV7-9|14
CASSRDTLNTEAFF
>TRBJ2-1|TRBV7-8|15
CASSLIRGGLNEQFF
>TRBJ2-7|TRBV19|14
CASSSRQGAYEQYF
>TRBJ1-1|TRBV3-1/TRBV3-2|14
CASSLKGVRTEAFF
>TRBJ2-3|TRBV5-6|19
CASSLPGQGKRGFENTQYF
>TRBJ2-5|TRBV11-2|13
CASSFGDFGTQYF
>TRBJ2-3|TRBV11-2|13
CASSFYGTDTQYF
>TRBJ2-5|TRBV5-4|15
CASSLTGTFQETQYF
>TRBJ2-7|TRBV20-1|15
CSASRFGEGTYEQYF
>TRBJ2-1|TRBV6-5|14
CASSSFPEMSEQFF
>TRBJ1-5|TRBV3-1/TRBV3-2|13
CASSPSGNQPQHF
>TRBJ2-7|TRBV7-2|15
CASSPPGGRRGEQNF
>TRBJ2-2|TRBV7-2|14
CASRLDRGPGELFF
>TRBJ2-7|TRBV4-1|14
CASSPFIQGSEQYF
>TRBJ1-5|TRBV5-1|15
CASSLGGGSNQPQHF
>TRBJ1-6|TRBV30|16
CAWILRDSSYNSPLHF